This T cell receptor beta chain was recovered during a study of blood T cell repertoires in COVID-19. Study overall: COVID-19 samples collected from the United States, Italy and Spain covered acute and convalescent phases.

TCRdb's copy holds only in-frame clones and misses some; the assay was immunoSEQ multiplex PCR. The table has a few hundred thousand clones, roughly 85% seen once. This clone showed up just once. Each participant's cohort was designated according to participant-reported clinical history. CDR3 length: 15 residues. V was clipped by 5 bases and J by 8 bases, with 21 bases between them. The germline CDR1 and CDR2 sequences are MDHEN and SYDVKM. The specimen was PBMCs or T cells enriched from blood (not recorded which). This receptor was identified in a woman aged 40 to 50 who had recovered from COVID-19. The J gene is TRBJ1-2, the V gene TRBV28, with D possibly matching TRBD1 (5 bases). In DNA form, the CDR3 reads TGTGCCAGCAGTCCGCCAACCGGGACTTTGCAGGGCTACACCTTC. Its protein product is CASSPPTGTLQGYTF.